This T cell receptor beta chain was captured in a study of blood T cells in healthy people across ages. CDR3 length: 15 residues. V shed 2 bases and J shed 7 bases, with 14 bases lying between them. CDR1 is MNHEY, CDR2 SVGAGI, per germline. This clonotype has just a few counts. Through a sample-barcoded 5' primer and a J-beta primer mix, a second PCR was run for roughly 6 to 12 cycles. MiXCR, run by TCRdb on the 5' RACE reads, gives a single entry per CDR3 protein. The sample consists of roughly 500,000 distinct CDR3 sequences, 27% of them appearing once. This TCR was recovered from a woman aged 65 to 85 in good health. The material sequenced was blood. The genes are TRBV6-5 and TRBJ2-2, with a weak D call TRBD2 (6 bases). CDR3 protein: CASSYRRAWDGELFF. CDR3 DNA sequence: TGTGCCAGCAGTTACAGGAGGGCCTGGGACGGGGAGCTGTTTTTT.